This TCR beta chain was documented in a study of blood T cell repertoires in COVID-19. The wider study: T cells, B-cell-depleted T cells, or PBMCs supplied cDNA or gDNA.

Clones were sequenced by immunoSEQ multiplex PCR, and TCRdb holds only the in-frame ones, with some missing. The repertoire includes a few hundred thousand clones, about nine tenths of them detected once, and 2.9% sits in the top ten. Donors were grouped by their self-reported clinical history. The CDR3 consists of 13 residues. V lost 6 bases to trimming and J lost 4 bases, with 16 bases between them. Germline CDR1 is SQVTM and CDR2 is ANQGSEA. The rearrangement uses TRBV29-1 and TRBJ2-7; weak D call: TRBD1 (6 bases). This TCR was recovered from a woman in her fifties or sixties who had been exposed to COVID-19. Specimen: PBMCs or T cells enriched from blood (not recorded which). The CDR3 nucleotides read TGCAGCGTATCCGGGACACGATCTTACGAGCAGTACTTC. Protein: CSVSGTRSYEQYF.